The 21 T cell receptor beta chains below were found in one sample sequenced in a study of CD8+ T cells in alopecia areata. Sequencing relied on a cDNA template that was reverse transcribed from extracted RNA. TCRdb keeps only in-frame clones here, not all; method: immunoSEQ multiplex PCR. The sample shows a few hundred thousand clones, under 70% of them seen only once. The sample in question was CD4+ T cells sorted from blood, obtained at week 0. The receptors were sampled from a human donor with alopecia areata.

The V call is TRBV11-2, the J call TRBJ2-7, with D maybe TRBD2 (5 bases). V lost 5 bases and J lost 5, with 16 bases in between. Germline lookup yields CDR1 SGHAT and CDR2 FQNNGV. The CDR3 extends over 14 amino acids. CDR3 region: CASSQGRGNDEQYF. DNA of the CDR3: TGTGCCAGCAGCCAAGGTCGGGGTAACGACGAGCAGTACTTC.

V usage is TRBV29-1 and J usage is TRBJ1-1; possible D gene TRBD1, 5 bases. The CDR3 sequence is 14 residues long. CDR1 SQVTM and CDR2 ANQGSEA come from the germline V gene. The germline V and J ends were trimmed by 6 bases and 0 bases, with 14 bases remaining between them. This CDR3 is CSVGLRGLNTEAFF. CDR3 nucleotides: TGCAGCGTGGGACTTCGGGGCCTGAACACTGAAGCTTTCTTT.

The chain links TRBV9 to TRBJ1-2; TRBD1 matches 8 bases. The junction had 12 bases not matched to a gene; V was cut back by 4 bases and J by 7 bases. CDR3 length equals 15 residues. Germline V lookup: CDR1 SGDLS, CDR2 YYNGEE. The CDR3 nucleotides are TGTGCCAGCAGCCCGCCGAGCAGGGGGCTGCTTGGCTACACCTTC. It specifies CASSPPSRGLLGYTF.

CDR3 protein: CASRRRTGRGNTIYF. The CDR3 DNA reads as TGTGCCAGCAGACGAAGGACAGGGCGTGGAAACACCATATATTTT. The rearrangement uses TRBV6-5 and TRBJ1-3; the match to TRBD1 covers 8 bases. Germline V gene data show CDR1 as MNHEY and CDR2 as SVGAGI. Trimming took 6 bases from V and 3 from J; bases not matched to a gene: 7. The CDR3 runs 15 residues.

This clone turned up a few times. The chain links TRBV29-1 to TRBJ2-2; TRBD1 aligns across 10 bases. This CDR3 is 12 amino acids long. Germline loops: CDR1 SQVTM, CDR2 ANQGSEA. V shed 6 bases, J shed 6 bases, and the junction held 1 base outside the gene matches. This CDR3 is CSVGTGAGELFF. DNA for the CDR3: TGCAGCGTAGGGACAGGGGCCGGGGAGCTGTTTTTT.

This clone has more than one count but fewer than ten. The V call is TRBV14, the J call TRBJ1-4; D possibly corresponds to TRBD1 (5 bases). The CDR3 runs to 17 residues. The germline gives CDR1 SGHDN, CDR2 FVKESK. V was pared by 0 bases and J by 0 bases, with 11 bases between. The CDR3 DNA is TGTGCCAGCAGCCAAGATCGGCGACAGTCAACTAATGAAAAACTGTTTTTT. It specifies CASSQDRRQSTNEKLFF.

The rearrangement uses TRBV10-3 and TRBJ2-7; perhaps TRBD1 as D (5 bases). Germline V lookup: CDR1 ENHRY, CDR2 SYGVKD. The ends were cut back, 10 bases at V and 3 bases at J, with 16 bases in the middle. This CDR3 spans 13 amino acids. CDR3 nucleotides: TGTGCCAACCAACCGGACACCTACTACGAGCAGTACTTC. Amino acids: CANQPDTYYEQYF.

V is TRBV6-1 and J is TRBJ2-3, with 8 positions matching TRBD2. Per the germline V gene, CDR1 is MNHNS and CDR2 is SASEGT. The CDR3 is made up of 13 amino acids. V lost 6 bases, J lost 4 bases, and 3 bases stayed unmatched. This CDR3 reads CASSRGGPDTQYF. In nucleotides, the CDR3 is TGTGCCAGCAGCCGGGGGGGCCCAGATACGCAGTATTTT.

This sequence joins TRBV25-1 and TRBJ1-6, with D maybe TRBD1 (5 bases). The ends were cut back, 8 bases at V and 10 bases at J, with 18 bases in the middle. Germline V gene lookup returns CDR1 MGHDK and CDR2 SYGVNS. The CDR3 covers 14 residues. In nucleotides, the CDR3 is TGTGCCAGCTCTAGGCGAACGGGGGGATCACCCCTCCACTTT. Translating gives CASSRRTGGSPLHF.

The J gene is TRBJ2-7, the V gene TRBV6-1; D assignment may be TRBD1 or TRBD2 (6 bases each). The CDR3 has 15 amino acids. CDR1 is MNHNS, CDR2 SASEGT, per germline. V dropped 5 bases and J dropped 3 bases, with 17 bases sitting between them. CDR3 sequence (DNA): TGTGCCAGCAGTCCGACCGGGGGCCCCTACTACGAGCAGTACTTC. Its protein product is CASSPTGGPYYEQYF.

V is TRBV29-1 and J is TRBJ2-7; D is undetermined. Germline assignment: CDR1 SQVTM and CDR2 ANQGSEA. Deletions cut 8 bases from V and 0 bases from J, with 14 bases between. This CDR3 has 13 amino acids. The CDR3 region is CSYRTDSSYEQYF. Written as DNA, the CDR3 is TGCAGCTACCGGACGGATAGCTCCTACGAGCAGTACTTC.

V gene TRBV5-1 combines with J gene TRBJ2-7, with a weak D call TRBD2 (6 bases). Between the trimmed V and J ends, which lost 3 bases and 0 bases, there was a span of 13 bases. The CDR3 is 15 residues long. Germline CDR1 reads SGHRS; CDR2 reads YFSETQ. In DNA form, the CDR3 reads TGCGCCAGCAGCTCGGGACTCCCCCTCTCCTACGAGCAGTACTTC. Its protein product is CASSSGLPLSYEQYF.

This clone was counted a single time. The chain is built from TRBV29-1 and TRBJ2-2; perhaps TRBD1 as D (6 bases). Germline V lookup: CDR1 SQVTM, CDR2 ANQGSEA. The CDR3 consists of 12 residues. Trimming took 3 bases from V and 10 from J, leaving 12 bases between them. CDR3 residues: CSVDRGSEELFF. CDR3 DNA: TGCAGCGTTGATAGGGGGTCGGAGGAGCTGTTTTTT.

V gene TRBV29-1 combines with J gene TRBJ1-5; no reliable D call. The CDR3 sequence is 13 residues long. The ends were cut back, 3 bases at V and 4 bases at J, with 10 bases in the middle. Germline assignment: CDR1 SQVTM and CDR2 ANQGSEA. In DNA, the CDR3 is TGCAGCGTTGAGACGGGAGTTAATCAGCCCCAGCATTTT. Translated, it gives CSVETGVNQPQHF.

The chain joins TRBV19 to TRBJ1-2; D remains ambiguous. Germline assignment: CDR1 LNHDA and CDR2 SQIVND (reference sequence). With 10 bases removed from V and 7 bases from J, the gap between germline ends came to 16 bases. The length of the CDR3 is 12 residues. The CDR3 loop is CATRARTGGYTF. The CDR3 bases are TGTGCCACGAGGGCGCGGACGGGTGGCTACACCTTC.

The genes are TRBV6-1 and TRBJ2-2, with unresolved D. The CDR3 totals 15 residues. V gave up 3 bases and J gave up 6 bases, with 14 bases separating them. Germline V gene sequence: CDR1 MNHNS, CDR2 SASEGT. The CDR3 sequence: CASSDGQAYAGELFF. DNA for the CDR3: TGTGCCAGCAGTGATGGGCAGGCTTACGCCGGGGAGCTGTTTTTT.

The genes are TRBV29-1 and TRBJ2-3, with 8 positions matching TRBD2. This CDR3 spans 15 amino acids. The germline V gene has CDR1 SQVTM and CDR2 ANQGSEA. The junction had 7 bases not matched to a gene; V was cut back by 4 bases and J by 1 base. The CDR3: CSVVWSGGGTDTQYF. CDR3 nucleotides: TGCAGCGTTGTGTGGTCCGGGGGGGGCACAGATACGCAGTATTTT.

This clone was seen just once. This chain links TRBV29-1 with TRBJ2-5; possible D gene TRBD1, 5 bases. CDR3 length: 13 residues. Germline-derived CDR1 and CDR2 are SQVTM and ANQGSEA. Between the trimmed V and J ends, which lost 4 bases and 5 bases, there was a span of 14 bases. CDR3 protein: CSVGSRAGETQYF. The CDR3 DNA is TGCAGCGTTGGTTCCAGGGCTGGGGAGACCCAGTACTTC.

The chain has TRBV5-1 and TRBJ1-2; 10 bases are a match to TRBD1. Trimming removed 3 bases from V and 6 bases from J; junction bases left unmatched: 5. The CDR3 totals 14 residues. Per the germline V gene, CDR1 is SGHRS and CDR2 is YFSETQ. The CDR3 sequence is CASSSSGTGDGYTF. CDR3 nucleotide sequence: TGCGCCAGCAGCTCTTCCGGGACAGGGGATGGCTACACCTTC. Filled out from reference TRBV5-1 and TRBJ1-2, the complete variable domain reads KAGVTQTPRYLIKTRGQQVTLSCSPISGHRSVSWYQQTPGQGLQFLFEYFSETQRNKGNFPGRFSGRQFSNSRSEMNVSTLELGDSALYLCASSSSGTGDGYTFGSGTRLTVV.

The chain links TRBV10-3 to TRBJ2-6; D is possibly TRBD1 or TRBD2 (6 bases each). The CDR3 has 14 amino acids. Germline CDR1 ENHRY, CDR2 SYGVKD. V lost 6 bases to trimming and J lost 2 bases, with 8 bases between them. The CDR3 sequence: CAIREGAGANVLTF. The CDR3 DNA follows: TGTGCCATCAGGGAGGGGGCTGGGGCCAACGTCCTGACTTTC.

The chain carries TRBV2 and TRBJ2-2; D might be TRBD2 (6 bases). The CDR3 is made up of 16 amino acids. The V end lost 5 bases, the J end lost 4 bases, and 17 bases lay between the germline ends. From germline, CDR1 is SNHLY and CDR2 FYNNEI. CDR3 sequence reads: CASSFPRGSLTGELFF. CDR3 DNA: TGTGCCAGCAGTTTCCCCCGGGGGAGCCTCACCGGGGAGCTGTTTTTT.